The 20 T cell receptor beta chains presented below share a single source sample, sequenced in a study of low-dose radiotherapy and immunotherapy resistance in tumors. Time point meaning: after trial treatment. The sample's treatment: LDRT plus nivolumab, ipilimumab, low-dose cyclophosphamide and aspirin (RACIN trial). TRAV- and TRBV-specific primers, spanning alpha and beta chains, primed first-strand cDNA. TCRs were amplified for approximately 22 PCR cycles with a constant-region primer and V-primer adapter. TCRdb passed the reads through MiXCR, listing each CDR3 protein once. The sample gives about 100,000 distinct CDR3 sequences, less than 25% of which show up once; roughly 3.9% is in the top ten. The source material was PBMCs, sampled after low-dose radiotherapy plus immunotherapy. These receptors came from a male donor with prostate cancer.

The V gene is TRBV29-1, the J gene TRBJ2-6; no firm D call. Germline-derived CDR1 and CDR2 are SQVTM and ANQGSEA. CDR3 size: 13 residues. The V and J ends lost 4 bases and 0 bases respectively, with 4 bases between them. The CDR3 sequence is CSVARSGANVLTF. Written as DNA, the CDR3 is TGCAGCGTTGCACGCTCTGGGGCCAACGTCCTGACTTTC. Full variable domain (remainder filled in from reference TRBV29-1 and TRBJ2-6): SAVISQKPSRDICQRGTSLTIQCQVDSQVTMMFWYRQQPGQSLTLIATANQGSEATYESGFVIDKFPISRPNLTFSTLTVSNMSPEDSSIYLCSVARSGANVLTFGAGSRLTVL.

This clonotype was counted at least ten times. V usage is TRBV20-1 and J usage is TRBJ2-2, with D perhaps matching TRBD2 (6 bases). V was trimmed by 1 base and J by 4 bases, leaving 16 bases between them. This CDR3 has 16 residues. CDR1 DFQATT and CDR2 SNEGSKA come from the germline V gene (reference sequence). CDR3 DNA sequence: TGCAGTGCTAGAGGGCGGGAAGATCCATCCACCGGGGAGCTGTTTTTT. It yields the protein CSARGREDPSTGELFF.

This clonotype was counted at least ten times. In nucleotides, the CDR3 is TGTGCCAGCACCTTGACCGTAGGAAGTTTCGCTGGGGCCAACGTCCTGACTTTC. It specifies CASTLTVGSFAGANVLTF. This chain uses TRBV12-3 or TRBV12-4 with TRBJ2-6; D call uncertain. V lost 7 bases, J lost 2 bases, and 21 bases lay in between. The CDR3 covers 18 residues.

The rearrangement links TRBV7-6 to TRBJ2-5, with TRBD1 matching 7 bases. This CDR3 region has 15 residues. CDR1 SGHVS and CDR2 FNYEAQ come from the germline V gene. J lost 7 bases, V lost 4 bases, and 12 bases had no gene match. This chain's CDR3 is CASSSTRQGSGTQYF. The DNA for the CDR3 is TGTGCCAGCAGCTCAACGAGACAGGGTAGTGGGACCCAGTACTTC.

This clonotype was observed many times. V gene TRBV6-1 combines with J gene TRBJ1-1; D not certain. The V end was cut by 0 bases, the J end by 10 bases, with 6 bases between. The CDR3 runs 11 residues. CDR1 MNHNS and CDR2 SASEGT come from the germline V gene. The CDR3 DNA sequence: TGTGCCAGCAGTGAAGCGCGTCGAGCTTTCTTT. Protein sequence: CASSEARRAFF.

Concerning this clonotype itself: It is likely a read error: a sequence one base away is far more abundant. This chain connects TRBV29-1 to TRBJ2-5, with 13 bases matching TRBD2. This CDR3 contains 20 residues. Trimming removed 0 bases from V and 11 bases from J; junction bases left unmatched: 24. CDR1 and CDR2 from the germline V gene are SQVTM and ANQGSEA. The CDR3: CSVEDLEGRGTSGGAGEQYF. As DNA, the CDR3 is TGCAGCGTTGAAGATCTCGAGGGGCGCGGTACTAGCGGGGGGGCCGGAGAGCAGTACTTC.

In this sample, this clonotype turned up many times. CDR3 residues: CASSWDINYEQFF. The CDR3 DNA reads TGTGCCAGCAGCTGGGACATCAATTATGAGCAGTTCTTC. The rearrangement uses TRBV5-4 and TRBJ2-1; tentative D call: TRBD1 (6 bases). The CDR3 covers 13 residues. The V end was cut by 3 bases, the J end by 8 bases, with 12 bases between. Germline V gives CDR1 SGHNT, CDR2 YYREEE (reference sequence).

This clonotype was seen repeatedly, ten times or more. The rearrangement uses TRBV2 and TRBJ1-4; D is ambiguous. Germline V gene data show CDR1 as SNHLY and CDR2 as FYNNEI. V lost 5 bases to trimming and J lost 10 bases, with 23 bases between them. The CDR3 contains 16 residues. The CDR3 DNA follows: TGTGCCAGCAGTTTGCCGCCACTCAGGACGGAAGGAAAACTGTTTTTT. This encodes CASSLPPLRTEGKLFF.

This clonotype was detected ten times or more. The gene calls are TRBV5-1 and TRBJ2-6; D perhaps matches TRBD2 (5 bases). The V end was cut by 4 bases, the J end by 1 base, with 9 bases between. This CDR3 spans 15 amino acids. The V gene's germline CDR1 is SGHRS and CDR2 YFSETQ. The CDR3 DNA follows: TGCGCCAGCAGCGGGCGGGCTTCTGGGGCCAACGTCCTGACTTTC. Protein sequence: CASSGRASGANVLTF.

This clonotype was recorded at least ten times. The CDR3 spells CASSSRNRQLSEQYF. The CDR3, as DNA: TGTGCCAGCAGTTCACGGAACAGGCAACTCTCCGAGCAGTACTTC. The V gene is TRBV7-9, the J gene TRBJ2-7; the D gene is possibly TRBD1 (5 bases). The CDR3 length is 15 residues. CDR1 and CDR2 (germline): SEHNR, FQNEAQ (reference sequence). With 6 bases removed from V and 6 bases from J, the gap between germline ends came to 21 bases. The full variable domain, in which reference TRBV7-9 and TRBJ2-7 provide the parts outside the CDR3, is DTGVSQNPRHKITKRGQNVTFRCDPISEHNRLYWYRQTLGQGPEFLTYFQNEAQLEKSRLLSDRFSAERPKGSFSTLEIQRTEQGDSAMYLCASSSRNRQLSEQYFGPGTRLTVT.

As regards this clonotype: A read error is the likely source, as a far larger clone sits one nucleotide away. This chain uses TRBV5-1 with TRBJ2-5; D is possibly TRBD1 or TRBD2 (6 bases each). CDR3 size: 15 residues. The germline V and J ends were trimmed by 3 bases and 11 bases, with 23 bases remaining between them. Germline assignment: CDR1 SGHRS and CDR2 YFSETQ. CDR3 in DNA: TGCGCCAGCAGCTCCACAAGACAGGACTACAATGAGCAGTACTTC. Translating gives CASSSTRQDYNEQYF.

This clonotype has ten or more counts. The chain links TRBV12-3 or TRBV12-4 to TRBJ2-1, with 12 bases aligning to TRBD2. J was trimmed by 7 bases and V by 6 bases; bases with no gene match: 7. This CDR3 is 15 amino acids long. The CDR3 reads CASRLLAGGRNEQFF. For the CDR3, the DNA is TGTGCCAGCAGGTTACTAGCGGGGGGAAGGAATGAGCAGTTCTTC.

This clonotype was seen repeatedly, ten times or more. The chain is built from TRBV6-5 and TRBJ1-2; D is perhaps TRBD1 (5 bases). CDR1 and CDR2 from the germline V gene are MNHEY and SVGAGI. V dropped 5 bases and J dropped 4 bases, with 11 bases sitting between them. The CDR3 extends over 13 amino acids. The CDR3 here is CASSPGTIYGYTF. As DNA, the CDR3 is TGTGCCAGCAGTCCCGGGACTATCTATGGCTACACCTTC.

J is TRBJ2-3 and V is TRBV5-1; TRBD2 matches at 8 bases. J was trimmed by 6 bases and V by 6 bases; bases with no gene match: 12. The CDR3 consists of 15 residues. CDR1 is SGHRS, CDR2 YFSETQ, per germline. This CDR3 is CASKVRGAGSDTQYF. In DNA, the CDR3 is TGCGCCAGCAAGGTGCGGGGGGCCGGTTCGGATACGCAGTATTTT. The variable domain in full, with the rest retrieved from reference TRBV5-1 and TRBJ2-3, is KAGVTQTPRYLIKTRGQQVTLSCSPISGHRSVSWYQQTPGQGLQFLFEYFSETQRNKGNFPGRFSGRQFSNSRSEMNVSTLELGDSALYLCASKVRGAGSDTQYFGPGTRLTVL.

This clonotype came up many times. V gene TRBV7-3 combines with J gene TRBJ2-3; the match to TRBD2 covers 10 bases. The germline V gene encodes CDR1 SGHTA and CDR2 FQGTGA. V lost 4 bases and J lost 4; bases outside the gene matches: 8. The CDR3 extends over 16 amino acids. CDR3 sequence (DNA): TGTGCCAGCAGCTACTTAGCGGGGGGAGGGGCAGATACGCAGTATTTT. It specifies CASSYLAGGGADTQYF.

The sample holds many counts of this clonotype. The V call is TRBV5-6, the J call TRBJ2-2; possible D gene TRBD2, 5 bases. CDR3 length equals 13 residues. CDR1 is SGHDT, CDR2 YYEEEE, per germline. Trimming took 3 bases from V and 7 from J, leaving 10 bases between them. The CDR3 region has the DNA TGTGCCAGCAGCTACCCTCGGGACGGGGAGCTGTTTTTT. Amino acid sequence: CASSYPRDGELFF.

The chain employs TRBV28 and TRBJ1-2; D unresolved. This CDR3 spans 15 amino acids. Trimming shortened V by 4 bases and J by 1 base, and 13 bases separated the two germline ends. The germline CDR1 and CDR2 sequences are MDHEN and SYDVKM. The CDR3: CASSSDGILNYGYTF. Here the CDR3 DNA reads TGTGCCAGCAGTTCGGACGGAATACTTAACTATGGCTACACCTTC.

This clonotype was counted only a few times. The chain uses TRBV6-2 or TRBV6-3 and TRBJ1-2; D ambiguous. The CDR3 extends over 17 amino acids. The V end was cut by 7 bases, the J end by 8 bases, with 29 bases between. CDR1 is MNHEY and CDR2 is SVGEGT in the germline V gene. CDR3 bases: TGTGCCAGCATTCCTATGGGTCCCGACTCCCTGACCAGCGGCTACACCTTC. Translating gives CASIPMGPDSLTSGYTF.

On this clonotype: This sequence is one base from a far larger clone and is likely a read error. The V call is TRBV3-1, the J call TRBJ2-1; perhaps TRBD2 as D (6 bases). The germline CDR1 and CDR2 sequences are LGHDT and YNNKEL (reference sequence). The CDR3 contains 14 residues. V was shortened by 4 bases and J by 13 bases, with 20 bases between the two germline ends. The CDR3 spells CASSRGGLQETQFF. CDR3 in DNA: TGTGCCAGCAGCCGGGGCGGACTACAAGAGACCCAGTTCTTC.

The chain has TRBV2 and TRBJ2-5; no clear D gene. There are 14 residues in the CDR3. The V end lost 10 bases, the J end lost 9 bases, and 24 bases lay between the germline ends. From germline, CDR1 is SNHLY and CDR2 FYNNEI. CDR3 amino acids: CATLRASTAQAQYF. The DNA for the CDR3 is TGTGCCACCCTTAGGGCCAGCACGGCGCAGGCCCAGTACTTC.